This T cell receptor beta chain was sequenced for a study of spatial heterogeneity in lung cancer (dated by TCRdb to the late 2010s). Background on the whole study: Donors were around 71 patients with early-stage, untreated non-small cell lung cancer from the lung TRACERx cohort. In non-small cell lung cancer, the study made a quantitative comparison of TCR alpha and beta repertoires among multiple tumor regions, matched nontumor lung and blood. Both alpha and beta chains were TCR-sequenced in samples taken at surgery, namely 220 tumor regions, around 64 matched nontumor lung samples and about 52 PBMC samples. Follow-up PBMC samples were sequenced whenever the samples were available, and the median time to follow-up was around 24 months after resection. Nonsynonymous mutation counts, determined by whole-exome sequencing of tumor tissue, were related to features of the TCR repertoire. Beta-chain transcripts were consistently detected in greater numbers than alpha-chain transcripts, which likely reflected higher beta-chain transcript abundance. In the raw uncorrected reads, each unique combination of TCR and UMI appeared more than ten times on average. What the work shows at the level of the full study, not this receptor alone: Ubiquitous expanded tumor TCRs were detected in blood more often at tumor resection than at routine follow-up. Only roughly 14 patients were included in comparisons of baseline and follow-up blood repertoires. Additional single-cell paired TCR alpha and beta sequencing was considered necessary to confirm, at a functional level, the hypothesis that regional TCRs recognize regional mutations.

Library prep was done by 5' RACE. The sequencing machine was a NextSeq 500. The TCR library protocol attached a unique molecular identifier to each TCR cDNA molecule to allow correction of PCR and sequencing errors. From the authors' description of their analysis: TCR identification, UMI-based error correction and CDR3 extraction were all carried out with Decombinator tools. TCRs above a frequency of 2 per 1,000, corresponding to the top 1% of the tumor frequency distribution, were defined as expanded. Renyi diversity was calculated using the R vegan package after each repertoire was subsampled 100 times to 5,000 TCRs. CDR3 similarity networks were built from amino acid triplet string-kernel similarity, with CDR3s being connected when pairwise similarity was above 0.82. The public reads were run again by TCRdb, first through fastp at Q25 and then through MiXCR, and only productive beta chains were kept. Identical CDR3 protein sequences are pooled into one entry, listed with their most common genes and DNA. These V and J calls rely on TCRdb rather than the paper's analysis. In all, the sample holds around 110,000 distinct CDR3 sequences, and over 9% of those were seen once. The ten largest make up 16% of the sample.

This clonotype was picked up a small number of times. This receptor's antigen is unknown. The record has no base qualities; no much larger clone is one base away. Reading the label with the study, this specimen's time point is: blood at routine non-recurrence follow-up after resection. TCR sequencing used whole RNA extracted from tumor and nontumor lung tissue, or from cryopreserved PBMC samples, without cell sorting. Only patients for whom sufficient RNA was available from at least two tumor regions were selected for TCR sequencing. Sequenced material: PBMCs, taken at follow-up. The sequence was collected from a male donor with early-stage non-small cell lung cancer.

The CDR3 protein is CASSLESAGTYGYTF. The nucleotide sequence is given as TGTGCCAGCAGCTTAGAATCGGCAGGAACCTATGGCTACACCTTC. The chain is assembled from TRBV7-9 and TRBJ1-2; the D gene is unclear. CDR1 and CDR2, looked up from the germline V gene (reference sequence), are SEHNR and FQNEAQ. V was cut back by 1 base and J by 4 bases, leaving a gap of 13 bases between them. From the cysteine up to the phenylalanine, the CDR3 has a length of 15 residues. CDR3 DNA only is kept here, 45 bases in frame from base 1.